In this sample, the clone carrying this T cell receptor beta chain turned up many times. The data are from a study of neurological immune-mediated disorders. TCRdb reprocessed the 5' RACE reads via MiXCR and lists one record per CDR3 protein. The sample contains under 75,000 distinct CDR3 sequences, approximately 3.6% of which appear only once. The V gene's germline CDR1 is SNHLY and CDR2 FYNNEI. The CDR3 contains 14 residues. V was trimmed by 6 bases and J by 8 bases, leaving 17 bases between them. V is TRBV2 and J is TRBJ2-1; no definite D call. Specimen: PBMCs. The clonotype comes from a woman aged 55 to 70 with multiple sclerosis. The CDR3 sequence is CASRTGLPRDEQFF. The CDR3 DNA follows: TGTGCCAGCAGGACGGGCCTACCTCGGGATGAGCAGTTCTTC.